This T cell receptor beta chain was recovered during a study of T cell responses to AZD1222 COVID-19 vaccine. Study findings and constraints: Clonal diversity was possibly underestimated, and the donors were mostly white British, with more females. Sampling that yielded the repertoires occurred only after the peak T cell response. Receipt of two AZD1222 doses was followed by a rise in Spike-specific TCR breadth and depth.

For this clone: Its antigen is currently unknown.

The germline gives CDR1 SGHRS, CDR2 YFSETQ. Trimming took off 6 bases at V and 4 bases at J, with 18 bases between the two ends. CDR3 length equals 15 residues. Sequencing used immunoSEQ multiplex PCR; TCRdb keeps in-frame clones, though not all of them. The repertoire has 69,000 or so clones, roughly 87% of them found once; the top ten carry approximately 1.2%. The chain employs TRBV5-1 and TRBJ2-3; no clear D. The sequence was obtained from an adult who received the AZD1222 COVID-19 vaccine. Sequencing used peripheral blood, obtained 28 days after the second AZD1222 dose. CDR3 protein: CASNPGVATADTQYF. The DNA of the CDR3 is TGCGCCAGCAACCCTGGGGTAGCTACAGCAGATACGCAGTATTTT.